One sample yielded the 31 T cell receptor beta chains listed below, sequenced in a study of cytotoxic CD8 clonotypes in ibrutinib-treated CLL. Sequenced by immunoSEQ multiplex PCR; TCRdb stores in-frame clones only, minus some. The data show about 120,000 clones, 45% to 65% seen once. Here the sequenced sample was PBMCs, taken after 24 months of ibrutinib treatment. These receptors were collected from a human donor with chronic lymphocytic leukemia.

The CDR3 bases are TGTGCCAGCAGCTACGCCGGTCGCGGGGAGACCCAGTACTTC. This codes for CASSYAGRGETQYF. The chain links TRBV11-3 to TRBJ2-5, with D possibly matching TRBD2 (5 bases). The germline gives CDR1 SGHNT, CDR2 YENEEA. The CDR3 runs to 14 residues. V was shortened by 4 bases and J by 5 bases, with 14 bases between the two germline ends.

The J gene is TRBJ1-6, the V gene TRBV6-6; no clear D gene. Trimming cost V 0 bases and J 7 bases, with 10 bases left between them. Germline loops: CDR1 MNHNY, CDR2 SVGAGI (reference sequence). CDR3 length equals 15 residues. CDR3 bases: TGTGCCAGCAGTTACTCGGGTGGGAACAATTCACCCCTCCACTTT. Translation: CASSYSGGNNSPLHF.

The chain uses TRBV9 and TRBJ1-2, with D perhaps TRBD1 (6 bases). The ends were cut back, 3 bases at V and 4 bases at J, with 22 bases in the middle. In germline, CDR1 is SGDLS, CDR2 YYNGEE. The CDR3 is 17 amino acids. CDR3 DNA: TGTGCCAGCAGCGACCCCACCCTGGACAGAAACTTCTATGGCTACACCTTC. Amino acid sequence: CASSDPTLDRNFYGYTF.

The V gene is TRBV6-4, the J gene TRBJ1-2; TRBD1 might be the D (6 bases). Per germline, CDR1 MRHNA and CDR2 SNTAGT. The CDR3 runs 12 residues. Trimming shortened V by 4 bases and J by 8 bases, and 11 bases separated the two germline ends. The CDR3 coding sequence is TGTGCCAGCAGTGGCGACAGGTCGGGCTACACCTTC. Its protein product is CASSGDRSGYTF.

V usage is TRBV2 and J usage is TRBJ1-5; D unresolved. There are 16 residues in the CDR3. Per germline, CDR1 SNHLY and CDR2 FYNNEI. Trimming shortened V by 8 bases and J by 2 bases, and 19 bases separated the two germline ends. Here the CDR3 reads CASGKEASRGNQPQHF. The CDR3 nucleotides are TGTGCCAGCGGCAAGGAGGCGTCGCGGGGCAATCAGCCCCAGCATTTT. The full variable domain, completed using reference TRBV2 and TRBJ1-5, is EPEVTQTPSHQVTQMGQEVILRCVPISNHLYFYWYRQILGQKVEFLVSFYNNEISEKSEIFDDQFSVERPDGSNFTLKIRSTKLEDSAMYFCASGKEASRGNQPQHFGDGTRLSIL.

This clone was recorded many times. This sequence joins TRBV7-8 and TRBJ1-5, with D tentatively TRBD1 (6 bases). The CDR3 consists of 13 residues. V was cut by 5 bases and J by 5 bases, with 10 bases left in between. Per the germline V gene, CDR1 is SGHVS and CDR2 is FQNEAQ. DNA for the CDR3: TGTGCCAGCAGCCCACAGGGTGATCAGCCCCAGCATTTT. It yields the protein CASSPQGDQPQHF.

V and J are TRBV2 and TRBJ1-1; 7 bases agree with TRBD1. The length of the CDR3 is 17 residues. CDR1 and CDR2 from the germline V gene are SNHLY and FYNNEI. Germline trimming cut 1 base from V and 1 base from J; bases unmatched to any gene: 9. CDR3 sequence (DNA): TGTGCCAGCAGTGAAGTTATCTTCGGACAGGCGAACACTGAAGCTTTCTTT. Translated: CASSEVIFGQANTEAFF. Together with reference TRBV2 and TRBJ1-1, the CDR3 gives the full variable domain: EPEVTQTPSHQVTQMGQEVILRCVPISNHLYFYWYRQILGQKVEFLVSFYNNEISEKSEIFDDQFSVERPDGSNFTLKIRSTKLEDSAMYFCASSEVIFGQANTEAFFGQGTRLTVV.

CDR3 residues: CAISSATVNTEAFF. The CDR3 bases are TGTGCCATCAGTTCTGCAACGGTGAACACTGAAGCTTTCTTT. The rearrangement uses TRBV10-3 and TRBJ1-1, with D uncertain. In germline, CDR1 is ENHRY, CDR2 SYGVKD. This CDR3 has 14 amino acids. V was shortened by 5 bases and J by 0 bases, with 10 bases between the two germline ends.

The chain links TRBV6-1 to TRBJ2-7; 9 nucleotides align to TRBD1. Unmatched junction bases numbered 4, after V lost 7 bases and J lost 3 bases. CDR1 and CDR2 (germline): MNHNS, SASEGT. The CDR3 totals 13 residues. The CDR3 sequence is CASTGDRVYEQYF. The CDR3, as DNA: TGTGCCAGCACAGGGGACAGGGTCTACGAGCAGTACTTC.

This clone was counted a single time. The V call is TRBV20-1, the J call TRBJ2-7, with D uncertain. Germline CDR1 reads DFQATT; CDR2 reads SNEGSKA (reference sequence). V was pared by 3 bases and J by 3 bases, with 6 bases between. The CDR3 is 11 residues long. CDR3 sequence reads: CSASRDYEQYF. The CDR3 nucleotides read TGCAGTGCTAGTCGTGACTACGAGCAGTACTTC.

The chain joins TRBV5-1 to TRBJ1-1; D gene unclear. With 5 bases removed from V and 0 bases from J, the gap between germline ends came to 17 bases. Germline CDR1 reads SGHRS; CDR2 reads YFSETQ. CDR3 size: 16 residues. CDR3 coding DNA: TGCGCCAGCAGGAAAATCGCGGGCGGAATGAACACTGAAGCTTTCTTT. Protein sequence: CASRKIAGGMNTEAFF.

The chain couples TRBV20-1 to TRBJ2-5; D remains ambiguous. Germline V gene data show CDR1 as DFQATT and CDR2 as SNEGSKA (reference sequence). The V end lost 6 bases, the J end lost 5 bases, and 7 bases lay between the germline ends. The CDR3 runs 10 residues. CDR3 sequence reads: CSAGPETQYF. The CDR3 DNA follows: TGCAGTGCCGGGCCGGAGACCCAGTACTTC.

The chain has TRBV6-6 and TRBJ1-2; D is possibly TRBD1 (5 bases). The V gene's germline CDR1 is MNHNY and CDR2 SVGAGI (reference sequence). V gave up 6 bases and J gave up 3 bases, with 11 bases separating them. The length of the CDR3 is 13 residues. The CDR3 reads CASSPGEDYGYTF. Written as DNA, the CDR3 is TGTGCCAGCAGCCCGGGGGAGGACTATGGCTACACCTTC.

The chain has TRBV6-1 and TRBJ2-7; TRBD2 might be the D (5 bases). CDR1 and CDR2 from the germline V gene are MNHNS and SASEGT. V shed 7 bases and J shed 3 bases, with 10 bases lying between them. This CDR3 comprises 12 residues. DNA for the CDR3: TGTGCCAGCAATGACGGGAACTACGAGCAGTACTTC. Translated, it gives CASNDGNYEQYF.

The V call is TRBV10-3, the J call TRBJ2-7; 7 bases are shared with TRBD1. V lost 6 bases, J lost 1 base, and 9 bases stayed unmatched. The CDR3 totals 15 residues. Germline values: CDR1 ENHRY, CDR2 SYGVKD. The CDR3 DNA reads TGTGCCATCAGAAGCGAGACAGGGCTTTCCTACGAGCAGTACTTC. Translation gives CAIRSETGLSYEQYF.

J is TRBJ1-1 and V is TRBV5-1, with 8 bases matching TRBD1. Per the germline V gene, CDR1 is SGHRS and CDR2 is YFSETQ. V lost 6 bases and J lost 1; bases outside the gene matches: 5. This CDR3 contains 14 residues. CDR3 loop: CASISGQGNTEAFF. CDR3 bases: TGCGCCAGCATATCCGGACAGGGGAACACTGAAGCTTTCTTT. Drawing the rest from reference TRBV5-1 and TRBJ1-1, the complete variable domain is KAGVTQTPRYLIKTRGQQVTLSCSPISGHRSVSWYQQTPGQGLQFLFEYFSETQRNKGNFPGRFSGRQFSNSRSEMNVSTLELGDSALYLCASISGQGNTEAFFGQGTRLTVV.

This chain links TRBV11-2 with TRBJ2-2, with D uncertain. With 6 bases removed from V and 4 bases from J, the gap between germline ends came to 6 bases. This CDR3 region has 12 residues. Germline assignment: CDR1 SGHAT and CDR2 FQNNGV. The CDR3 sequence: CASRLSTGELFF. Written as DNA, the CDR3 is TGTGCCAGCAGGCTAAGCACCGGGGAGCTGTTTTTT.

The chain carries TRBV29-1 and TRBJ1-1, with D maybe TRBD1 (5 bases). Germline loops: CDR1 SQVTM, CDR2 ANQGSEA. This CDR3 comprises 14 residues. V was trimmed by 4 bases and J by 6 bases, leaving 18 bases between them. The CDR3 reads CSVVIGFRGSEAFF. Here the CDR3 DNA reads TGCAGCGTTGTCATCGGGTTTCGGGGGTCTGAAGCTTTCTTT.

The CDR3 is CASSQDLPLEGYNEQFF. CDR3 sequence (DNA): TGCGCCAGCAGCCAAGATCTTCCCCTTGAAGGCTACAATGAGCAGTTCTTC. The V gene is TRBV4-3, the J gene TRBJ2-1, with D hard to call. CDR3 length: 17 residues. Trimming left V 0 bases short and J 3 bases short, with 15 bases between. From germline, CDR1 is LGHNA and CDR2 YSLEER.

At least ten counts were recorded for this clone. V and J are TRBV27 and TRBJ1-6, with 7 positions matching TRBD1. Germline values: CDR1 MNHEY, CDR2 SMNVEV (reference sequence). CDR3 size: 15 residues. V lost 6 bases to trimming and J lost 5 bases; unmatched junction nucleotides: 7. The CDR3 here is CASRRQGRDNSPLHF. The CDR3, as DNA: TGTGCCAGCAGGAGACAGGGCCGGGATAATTCACCCCTCCACTTT.

This sequence joins TRBV5-4 and TRBJ2-1; the D gene is possibly TRBD2 (7 bases). V dropped 4 bases and J dropped 9 bases, with 14 bases sitting between them. The length of the CDR3 is 13 residues. Per the germline V gene, CDR1 is SGHNT and CDR2 is YYREEE (reference sequence). In DNA, the CDR3 is TGTGCCAGCAGCAGGGGGGGCCCTGGTGAGCAGTTCTTC. It encodes CASSRGGPGEQFF.

This clone was seen a handful of times. The genes are TRBV5-4 and TRBJ2-7, with D hard to call. In germline, CDR1 is SGHNT, CDR2 YYREEE (reference sequence). The CDR3 runs to 14 residues. Trimming pared 7 bases from V and 0 bases from J, leaving 14 bases between. CDR3 DNA: TGTGCCAGCCCCATATTGGACGGCTCCTACGAGCAGTACTTC. Translated: CASPILDGSYEQYF.

This clone has just a few counts. The chain has TRBV7-2 and TRBJ1-2, with TRBD1 identical over 7 bases. The V and J ends lost 0 bases and 8 bases, in that order; junction bases with no gene match: 6. The germline gives CDR1 SGHTA, CDR2 FQGNSA. CDR3 length: 14 amino acids. CDR3 residues: CASSLAPTGSGYTF. The CDR3 coding sequence is TGTGCCAGCAGCTTAGCCCCGACAGGGTCCGGCTACACCTTC.

This clone was picked up one time. J is TRBJ2-1 and V is TRBV5-6; 7 bases match TRBD1. The V segment lost 5 bases and the J segment 2 bases; nucleotides outside the gene matches: 13. CDR3 length equals 17 residues. Germline-derived CDR1 and CDR2 are SGHDT and YYEEEE. The CDR3 spells CASRLLKGGAPYNEQFF. CDR3 nucleotide sequence: TGTGCCAGCAGACTCCTCAAAGGGGGCGCCCCCTACAATGAGCAGTTCTTC.

The chain is built from TRBV6-1 and TRBJ1-1; perhaps TRBD1 as D (5 bases). The germline V and J ends were trimmed by 2 bases and 1 base, with 14 bases remaining between them. The germline gives CDR1 MNHNS, CDR2 SASEGT. The CDR3 extends over 16 amino acids. The CDR3 nucleotides are TGTGCCAGCAGTGAAAGGGGAAGCAGGGCGAACACTGAAGCTTTCTTT. Encoded protein: CASSERGSRANTEAFF.

The chain is built from TRBV5-1 and TRBJ2-2; the D gene is possibly TRBD1 (5 bases). CDR1 and CDR2 (germline): SGHRS, YFSETQ. The ends were cut back, 0 bases at V and 2 bases at J, with 11 bases in the middle. The CDR3 sequence is 16 residues long. CDR3 sequence reads: CASSLVAGLNTGELFF. CDR3 DNA: TGCGCCAGCAGCTTGGTGGCAGGGCTAAACACCGGGGAGCTGTTTTTT.

The chain uses TRBV14 and TRBJ1-2; D is undetermined. V lost 4 bases and J 1 base, leaving 10 bases between the germline ends. The CDR3 totals 14 residues. CDR1 is SGHDN, CDR2 FVKESK, per germline. The CDR3 sequence: CASSPWQSNYGYTF. DNA for the CDR3: TGTGCCAGCAGCCCCTGGCAGAGTAACTATGGCTACACCTTC.

Only one count was recorded for this clone. This chain links TRBV7-8 with TRBJ1-5, with TRBD1 matching over 12 bases. CDR3 length: 16 residues. Per the germline V gene, CDR1 is SGHVS and CDR2 is FQNEAQ. J lost 7 bases, V lost 1 base, and 5 bases had no gene match. CDR3 sequence: CASSLEMGQGAQPQHF. The DNA of the CDR3 is TGTGCCAGCAGCTTAGAAATGGGACAGGGGGCCCAGCCCCAGCATTTT.

The chain employs TRBV18 and TRBJ1-6; TRBD1 matches at 11 bases. Germline CDR1 reads KGHSH; CDR2 reads LQKENI. The J segment lost 8 bases and the V segment lost 4 bases, leaving 7 bases of the junction unmatched. The CDR3 runs to 16 residues. The CDR3 nucleotides are TGTGCCAGCTCACGCGGACAGGGGGCTCTTTATTCACCCCTCCACTTT. Its translation: CASSRGQGALYSPLHF.

V is TRBV5-1 and J is TRBJ1-1; 11 bases are a match to TRBD1. The V and J ends lost 4 bases and 4 bases, in that order; junction bases with no gene match: 9. This CDR3 spans 16 amino acids. CDR1 SGHRS and CDR2 YFSETQ come from the germline V gene. The CDR3 nucleotides are TGCGCCAGCAGCCCCTGGACAGGGGGCAACAGCACTGAAGCTTTCTTT. This sequence encodes CASSPWTGGNSTEAFF.

The chain recombines TRBV18 with TRBJ1-3; D might be TRBD1 (6 bases). The germline V gene encodes CDR1 KGHSH and CDR2 LQKENI. V was pared by 3 bases and J by 2 bases, with 26 bases between. The CDR3 covers 20 residues. The CDR3 DNA follows: TGTGCCAGCTCACCGGGTCGCTTGGGGCCTGGGGGCTTTGCTGGAAACACCATATATTTT. It yields the protein CASSPGRLGPGGFAGNTIYF.